This TCR beta chain was sequenced during a study of human T cells and chemical hapten exposure. Whole-study context: An area of 2 cm by about 2.2 cm on upper inner arm skin received 2% DPC for sensitization. Patch testing was performed with 0.01% DPC on the upper back, with reading at 6 days. Notes on the study in general: DPC sensitization produced no change in TCRs with frequency above 1 in 1000. While controls formed fewer of them, expanded TCRs formed significantly more large CDR3 similarity clusters.

TCRdb reanalysed the RACE reads using MiXCR and keeps one entry per CDR3 protein. The sample yields approximately 370,000 distinct CDR3 sequences, about 5.4% seen once. Time point indicated: pre-sensitization, week 0. Treatment meaning: therapeutic diphenylcyclopropenone sensitization with weekly scalp DPC. On this clonotype: Antigen: not known.

Germline V gene sequence: CDR1 ENHRY, CDR2 SYGVKD. The CDR3 consists of 12 residues. V dropped 6 bases and J dropped 3; count of bases not matched to a gene: 2. The sequence came from a woman between 18 and 29 years old with alopecia areata. Some clones in this sample may be carry-over from other donors' samples. The chain employs TRBV10-3 and TRBJ2-7, with TRBD1 matching 7 bases. The source material was whole blood, sampled in connection with sensitization to the hapten diphenylcyclopropenone (DPC). The CDR3 sequence: CAIRRDSYEQYF. DNA for the CDR3: TGTGCCATCAGAAGGGACAGCTACGAGCAGTACTTC.